The 25 T cell receptor beta chains reported below all come from one sample, sequenced in a study of cytomegalovirus exposure and HLA in healthy donors. PCR was performed using 60 Vbeta and 13 Jbeta primers. Clones were read by immunoSEQ multiplex PCR, and TCRdb kept only the in-frame ones, dropping some. The sample records about 250,000 clones, roughly 70% being singletons. Sequencing was performed on PBMCs. All receptors derive from a female donor in good health and CMV-seronegative.

The chain employs TRBV18 and TRBJ2-7; 9 nucleotides align to TRBD1. The CDR3 length is 17 residues. The V gene's germline CDR1 is KGHSH and CDR2 LQKENI. J lost 1 base, V lost 6 bases, and 13 bases had no gene match. CDR3 amino acids: CASSPSTGGLGSYEQYF. CDR3 nucleotide sequence: TGTGCCAGCTCTCCAAGCACAGGGGGCTTGGGGTCCTACGAGCAGTACTTC. Looking up the rest from reference TRBV18 and TRBJ2-7 gives the full variable domain: NAGVMQNPRHLVRRRGQEARLRCSPMKGHSHVYWYRQLPEEGLKFMVYLQKENIIDESGMPKERFSAEFPKEGPSILRIQQVVRGDSAAYFCASSPSTGGLGSYEQYFGPGTRLTVT.

This rearrangement joins TRBV15 to TRBJ1-1; 9 bases map to TRBD1. Germline CDR1 LNHNV, CDR2 YYDKDF (reference sequence). The CDR3 loop spans 15 amino acids. V trimming: 3 bases; J trimming: 5 bases; junction bases outside the gene matches: 7. CDR3 loop: CATSSSAQGATEAFF. In DNA, the CDR3 is TGTGCCACCAGCAGTTCGGCACAGGGGGCAACTGAAGCTTTCTTT.

The chain is built from TRBV28 and TRBJ2-5, with a possible D match to TRBD2 (6 bases). This CDR3 is 15 amino acids long. V was clipped by 8 bases and J by 0 bases, with 16 bases between them. Germline V lookup: CDR1 MDHEN, CDR2 SYDVKM. CDR3 in DNA: TGTGCCAGCGGGTATCGAGGAGGGTACCAAGAGACCCAGTACTTC. This translates into CASGYRGGYQETQYF.

This chain joins TRBV18 and TRBJ1-6, with a tentative D call TRBD1 (5 bases). CDR1 is KGHSH, CDR2 LQKENI, per germline. The V gene lost 6 bases and the J gene lost 1 base, with 19 bases spanning the gap. The CDR3 extends over 18 amino acids. CDR3 nucleotide sequence: TGTGCCAGCTCCACTGGCGGGACTGGGAGGTCCTATAATTCACCCCTCCACTTT. Translating it yields CASSTGGTGRSYNSPLHF.

The V and J genes are TRBV23-1 and TRBJ2-7, with D maybe TRBD1 (6 bases). TRBV23-1 is given ORF status, its function remaining uncertain. The germline V and J ends were trimmed by 4 bases and 0 bases, with 19 bases remaining between them. CDR3 length equals 17 residues. The CDR3 loop reads CASSRESPGHISYEQYF. DNA for the CDR3: TGCGCCAGCAGTCGGGAATCTCCGGGACACATCTCCTACGAGCAGTACTTC.

The V gene is TRBV9, the J gene TRBJ1-3; 8 bases align to TRBD1. CDR3 length: 17 amino acids. Germline CDR1 is SGDLS and CDR2 is YYNGEE. Trimming took 2 bases from V and 3 from J; bases not matched to a gene: 10. The CDR3 DNA reads as TGTGCCAGCAGCGTGGGGATTCGGACAGGGATTGGAAACACCATATATTTT. It encodes CASSVGIRTGIGNTIYF.

The chain uses TRBV4-2 and TRBJ2-6; D gene uncertain. Germline values: CDR1 LGHNA, CDR2 YNFKEQ. V lost 1 base and J 8 bases, leaving 6 bases between the germline ends. The CDR3 extends over 13 amino acids. Here the CDR3 DNA reads TGTGCCAGCAGCCAAGTAGAGTCCAACGTCCTGACTTTC. Amino acids: CASSQVESNVLTF.

The V and J genes are TRBV10-2 and TRBJ1-2; D not certain. Germline assignment: CDR1 WSHSY and CDR2 SAAADI. Trimming cost V 2 bases and J 4 bases, with 11 bases left between them. The CDR3 length is 14 residues. The CDR3 here is CASSELGGFYGYTF. The CDR3 DNA is TGCGCCAGCAGTGAGCTGGGAGGGTTCTATGGCTACACCTTC.

In this sample, this clone turned up a few times. This chain links TRBV27 with TRBJ2-1; 7 nucleotides agree with TRBD2. Trimming cost V 1 base and J 7 bases; bases outside gene matches: 1. CDR1 is MNHEY and CDR2 is SMNVEV in the germline V gene (reference sequence). The CDR3 is 13 residues long. CDR3 nucleotide sequence: TGTGCCAGCAGTTTATTGGGAGGGAATGAGCAGTTCTTC. As protein: CASSLLGGNEQFF.

The genes are TRBV7-9 and TRBJ1-5; D gene unclear. The CDR3 is made up of 17 amino acids. Germline values: CDR1 SEHNR, CDR2 FQNEAQ (reference sequence). V was trimmed by 1 base and J by 0 bases, leaving 13 bases between them. CDR3 nucleotide sequence: TGTGCCAGCAGCTTAGGGTCATCAGATTATAGCAATCAGCCCCAGCATTTT. Protein sequence: CASSLGSSDYSNQPQHF.

Points on this clone: In the same sample, other DNA sequences code for this CDR3. The gene calls are TRBV5-1 and TRBJ2-5; no definite D call. The CDR3 length is 12 residues. V dropped 0 bases and J dropped 5 bases, with 5 bases sitting between them. Germline V lookup: CDR1 SGHRS, CDR2 YFSETQ. CDR3 DNA sequence: TGCGCCAGCAGCTTGGAGCTGGAGACCCAGTACTTC. This codes for CASSLELETQYF.

The chain is built from TRBV5-1 and TRBJ2-6; TRBD2 agrees at 7 bases. Germline trimming cut 5 bases from V and 4 bases from J; bases unmatched to any gene: 3. The CDR3 is 14 residues long. Per the germline V gene, CDR1 is SGHRS and CDR2 is YFSETQ. DNA for the CDR3: TGCGCCAGCAGGGGGGGGTCCGGGGCCAACGTCCTGACTTTC. This translates into CASRGGSGANVLTF.

The genes are TRBV5-1 and TRBJ2-6; D remains unclear. The CDR3 covers 16 residues. From germline, CDR1 is SGHRS and CDR2 YFSETQ. Trimming removed 0 bases at V and 0 bases at J, with 7 bases between. In nucleotides, the CDR3 is TGCGCCAGCAGCTTGGCCGGGTTCTCTGGGGCCAACGTCCTGACTTTC. The encoded protein is CASSLAGFSGANVLTF.

The chain combines TRBV27 with TRBJ2-1, with D tentatively TRBD1 (6 bases). The CDR3 is made up of 16 amino acids. Trimming removed 5 bases from V and 0 bases from J, with 14 bases in between. Germline CDR1 is MNHEY and CDR2 is SMNVEV (reference sequence). In DNA form, the CDR3 reads TGTGCCAGCAGTCCCCGGGACACCAGCTCCTACAATGAGCAGTTCTTC. Residues: CASSPRDTSSYNEQFF.

Remarks on this clone: One end of the junction is discordant with germline, which a read error may explain. This chain connects TRBV7-9 to TRBJ2-4; 9 nucleotides match TRBD2. CDR1 and CDR2 from the germline V gene are SEHNR and FQNEAQ (reference sequence). The CDR3 covers 15 residues. CDR3 in amino acids: CSSSSRLAVKNIQYF. CDR3 sequence (DNA): TGTTCCAGCAGCTCCCGACTAGCGGTCAAAAACATTCAGTACTTC.

V and J are TRBV5-1 and TRBJ1-2; TRBD1 matches at 10 bases. The junction had 5 bases not matched to a gene; V was cut back by 4 bases and J by 8 bases. The CDR3 is 13 residues long. Germline loops: CDR1 SGHRS, CDR2 YFSETQ. The CDR3 loop reads CASSGGTGEGYTF. The DNA of the CDR3 is TGCGCCAGCAGCGGTGGGACAGGGGAAGGCTACACCTTC. The variable domain in full, completed from reference TRBV5-1 and TRBJ1-2, reads KAGVTQTPRYLIKTRGQQVTLSCSPISGHRSVSWYQQTPGQGLQFLFEYFSETQRNKGNFPGRFSGRQFSNSRSEMNVSTLELGDSALYLCASSGGTGEGYTFGSGTRLTVV.

V is TRBV7-2 and J is TRBJ2-4; TRBD2 aligns across 11 bases. Germline V gives CDR1 SGHTA, CDR2 FQGNSA. With V trimmed by 0 bases and J by 6 bases, 10 bases remained unmatched. The CDR3 sequence is 18 residues long. The CDR3 reads CASSLAPLAGGRRNIQYF. CDR3 DNA sequence: TGTGCCAGCAGCTTAGCGCCTTTAGCGGGAGGGAGGAGAAACATTCAGTACTTC.

This clone was seen a few times. The chain employs TRBV11-3 and TRBJ2-1; 7 bases agree with TRBD2. The V gene end was trimmed by 5 bases and the J gene end by 9 bases; junction bases not matched to a gene: 13. Germline loops: CDR1 SGHNT, CDR2 YENEEA. The CDR3 runs to 15 residues. In nucleotides, the CDR3 is TGTGCCAGCAGCCAAAGCGGGGCTATCGGGGCTGAGCAGTTCTTC. It translates to CASSQSGAIGAEQFF.

This chain joins TRBV6-1 and TRBJ1-2; TRBD1 might be the D (5 bases). Per the germline V gene, CDR1 is MNHNS and CDR2 is SASEGT. The germline V and J ends were trimmed by 6 bases and 4 bases, with 12 bases remaining between them. CDR3 size: 13 residues. The CDR3 DNA is TGTGCCAGCAGAGTCAGGGTTAGCTATGGCTACACCTTC. Translating it yields CASRVRVSYGYTF.

This clone showed up just once. CDR3 coding DNA: TGTGCCAGCAGTTCCGGGACTAGCGGAAACAATGAGCAGTTCTTC. This translates into CASSSGTSGNNEQFF. The chain uses TRBV2 and TRBJ2-1; TRBD2 matches at 11 bases. CDR1 is SNHLY, CDR2 FYNNEI, per germline. The length of the CDR3 is 15 residues. J was trimmed by 5 bases and V by 5 bases; bases with no gene match: 5.

This clone was counted a single time. This rearrangement joins TRBV5-1 to TRBJ1-1, with D possibly TRBD1 on 5 matching bases. The CDR3 is 16 residues long. Trimming cost V 1 base and J 3 bases, with 16 bases left between them. Germline V gene sequence: CDR1 SGHRS, CDR2 YFSETQ. The CDR3 spells CASSLLGVGRDTEAFF. Written as DNA, the CDR3 is TGCGCCAGCAGCTTGCTGGGGGTTGGGAGGGACACTGAAGCTTTCTTT.

The chain carries TRBV6-1 and TRBJ2-6, with 7 bases fitting TRBD1. This CDR3 has 15 residues. V trimming: 6 bases; J trimming: 2 bases; junction bases outside the gene matches: 4. CDR1 and CDR2 from the germline V gene are MNHNS and SASEGT. The CDR3 protein is CASRLDRAGANVLTF. The CDR3 region has the DNA TGTGCCAGCAGACTTGACAGGGCTGGGGCCAACGTCCTGACTTTC.

This clone was picked up a small number of times. DNA of the CDR3: TGTGCCAGCAGTTGGGGCTCAATTAGCCGGAACACTGAAGCTTTCTTT. Its translation is CASSWGSISRNTEAFF. This sequence joins TRBV27 and TRBJ1-1; D possibly corresponds to TRBD1 (5 bases). Trimming removed 4 bases from V and 1 base from J, with 16 bases in between. The CDR3 contains 16 residues. Per the germline V gene, CDR1 is MNHEY and CDR2 is SMNVEV (reference sequence).

V is TRBV7-3 and J is TRBJ2-1, with 7 nucleotides matching TRBD2. J was trimmed by 8 bases and V by 6 bases; bases with no gene match: 7. The CDR3 has 13 amino acids. The germline CDR1 and CDR2 sequences are SGHTA and FQGTGA. CDR3 sequence: CASSLGGRDEQFF. The CDR3, as DNA: TGTGCCAGCAGTCTGGGGGGGAGGGATGAGCAGTTCTTC.

The chain links TRBV7-6 to TRBJ2-5, with D possibly TRBD2 on 6 matching bases. CDR1 SGHVS and CDR2 FNYEAQ come from the germline V gene. Trimming took 1 base from V and 4 from J, leaving 10 bases between them. This CDR3 region has 14 residues. CDR3 bases: TGTGCCAGCAGCTTAGTGGGAGCGGGAGAGACCCAGTACTTC. As protein: CASSLVGAGETQYF.